This T cell receptor beta chain emerged from a study of cytomegalovirus exposure and HLA in healthy donors (dated by TCRdb to about 2017). About the study as a whole: In an earlier analysis of approximately 640 of the donors, 276 Gb of sequence data and 117 million unique TCR beta sequences from approximately 180 million T cells were reported. Roughly 300 gigabases of sequencing data and roughly 81 million unique TCR sequences made up an early release that covered about 640 HLA-typed donors. Of the 350 to 400 genotyped donors, about 80% fell in the genetic ancestry cluster associated with self-reported Caucasian donors. The study aimed to test whether signatures of past pathogen exposure could be identified by cataloging public T cell receptors. The study profiled the T cell repertoires of about 640 subjects by immunosequencing and related them to cytomegalovirus serostatus. Along with the approximately 700-subject first cohort, a separate validation cohort of more than 90 different subjects was used. High-throughput TCR immunosequencing, statistical association of individual TCRs with disease status, and machine learning were combined to predict cytomegalovirus infection status. A later analysis re-examined previously published TCR beta repertoires from more than 650 donors and added high-resolution HLA genotyping to investigate patterns of TCR occurrence. Rather than using new phenotypic data, the later analysis identified candidate immune exposures from TCR beta sequences and from how often those sequences occurred across donors. To decide whether each TCR beta V gene segment behaved as functional or pseudogenic, an earlier analysis of some 570 of the donors relied on high-throughput TCR beta sequencing. Donor age, sex, ethnicity and CMV serostatus were compiled alongside the repertoire data. A later genetic analysis used genome-wide SNP genotypes for about 55% of the 666 donors, treating that subset as a discovery cohort. Every discovery cohort repertoire had been produced on one sequencing platform. Class I and class II HLA loci were covered by the typing at four-digit resolution. The number of typed donors differed by locus: roughly 620-630 for A, B, C, DRB1 and DQB1; some 540 for DQA1; approximately 600 for DPA1; and some 450 for DPB1. A handful of DR-DQ haplotypes were treated as single units for association and clustering because of strong linkage in the cohort. Across 398 genotyped donors of the cohort, an average of approximately 200,000 unique TCR beta nucleotide sequences per donor were sequenced, and approximately 17% of those sequences were non-productive. Here is what the overall study found, with its caveats: A later analysis reported that several top co-occurrence clusters appeared linked to parvovirus B19, influenza, CMV and Epstein-Barr virus. Assigning TCR associations to individual alleles was difficult when HLA alleles, especially DR and DQ, strongly co-occurred. Compared with equally common non-associated chains, HLA-associated TCR beta chains in a later analysis were more clonally expanded and had lower generation probabilities. In both the original and validation cohorts, the classifier was reported to diagnose cytomegalovirus status with high specificity and sensitivity. Linkage disequilibrium might explain the correlated functional status among segregating V segments, but an unknown experimental factor could not be ruled out. A further reported finding was that TCR beta sequences accurately predicted the HLA-A and HLA-B alleles for most subjects in the first cohort. The sequencing pipeline was judged likely to have produced a cluster of highly shared sequence variants as a technical artifact. The authors suggested that the approach could potentially be extended to other disease states and immunological phenotypes. Most TCR sequences were observed very rarely across donors, whereas some public TCRs were present in many individuals. In a later analysis, most CMV-associated TCR beta chains were found to appear HLA-restricted, with HLA associations seemingly driven largely by CMV exposure. In a later analysis, around 17,000 TCR beta sequences were associated with specific HLA alleles at a false discovery rate of 0.05. Broadly in line with IMGT annotations, most TCR beta V segments showed up in productive rearrangements about 87% or about 30% of the time in an earlier analysis of a few hundred of the donors. HLA typing was unavailable for some donors at each locus, so association tests used only the typed subset. This cohort had only TCR beta chains sequenced, and the lack of alpha or paired-chain data limited which features could be detected. The only immune exposure information available for the cohort was CMV serostatus. In a later genetic analysis, fewer N-insertions in productive TCRs were reported among donors in an Asian-associated ancestry cluster than the roughly 640-donor mean. Because counts were too low, some 17 rarely observed V segments, including chromosome 9 orphons, were left out of the earlier analysis of a few hundred of the donors. Some IMGT-functional V segments, including TRBV6-2 and TRBV6-3, could not be told apart with the 87-base-pair reads, so those segments were excluded. Sequencing depth was assumed to be roughly uniform across donors in the presence/absence analyses, though that assumption may not hold. In a later analysis, TCR association rates were found to vary across HLA loci, with the most associated TCRs seen for DRB1 alleles and the fewest for HLA-C alleles. In a later genetic analysis, a missense DCLRE1C variant was associated with V-gene and J-gene trimming of TCR beta chains, and the association was replicated in an independent cohort. In the study, some 180 TCR beta chains were listed as associated with cytomegalovirus. In vitro tests confirmed that three of the cytomegalovirus-associated TCR beta chains recognize cytomegalovirus antigens.

The CDR3 numbers 16 residues from cysteine through phenylalanine. The sequence is cut down to CDR3 DNA, 48 bases in frame from base 1. The CDR1 and CDR2 encoded by the germline V gene (reference sequence) are SEHNR and FQNEAQ. Trimming takes 1 base from V and 2 bases from J, and the germline ends sit 15 bases apart. With regard to this clone: What this receptor recognizes is not known. There are no base qualities to consult, and no much larger clone falls within one base.

Receptor amplification or capture employed the immunoSEQ multiplex PCR assay. For the multiplex PCR, a mixture combining 60 forward primers for TCR Vbeta segments and 13 reverse primers for TCR Jbeta segments was used. A multiplex PCR assay on genomic DNA amplified the CDR3 region of rearranged TCR beta genes. Amplified TCR beta libraries were sequenced as 87-base-pair reads on the Illumina HiSeq System. The source study handled its data this way. A later analysis tallied around 80 million unique TCR beta chains across the 666 repertoires, and around 9.9 million of those chains were shared by two or more donors. A nearest-neighbor algorithm error-corrected the raw reads and collapsed the reads into unique sequences, merging closely related sequences to remove PCR and sequencing errors. CDR3 sequences were aligned to IMGT reference sequences to assign V, D and J gene segments. For a sequence to be retained, at least a six-nucleotide match to both a V gene segment and a J gene segment was required. Rearrangements were called productive when the CDR3 lacked stop codons and stayed in frame with V and J; all others were non-productive. CDR3 was defined by IMGT convention, running from the second conserved V-encoded cysteine to the conserved J-encoded phenylalanine. The earlier analysis of about 610 of the donors excluded sequences that lacked an unambiguous match to a single V gene segment. An earlier analysis of a few hundred of the donors called V segments functional above 56.7% productive rearrangements and segregating when the between-donor standard deviation exceeded 5%. A statistical classification framework was built to diagnose cytomegalovirus status from the catalog of TCR beta chain sequences. In a later analysis, V and J genes were assigned by comparing TCR nucleotide sequences against IMGT/GENE-DB human TR gene sequences. In a later analysis, CDR3 sequences and most-parsimonious VDJ recombination scenarios were assigned using the TCRdist pipeline. In a later analysis, each TCR beta chain was defined by its CDR3 amino acid sequence together with its V-gene family, and reads lacking a unique V-gene family were excluded. In a later analysis, a few hundred highly shared, low-generation-probability nucleotide sequences were removed to address suspected cross-contamination and a sequencing artifact. In a later analysis, a clonal expansion index was calculated for each public chain from normalized within-repertoire ranks of inferred template counts. A later analysis computed generation probabilities with a VDJ recombination model fitted to out-of-frame rearrangements, and checked the results against IGoR. A later analysis scored TCR-TCR, TCR-HLA and TCR-CMV co-occurrence with hypergeometric tests, applying a repertoire-size bias correction to TCR pairs. A later analysis estimated false discovery rates by permuting HLA or CMV assignments 20 times. In a later analysis, co-occurring TCRs were grouped with DBSCAN, and TCRdist sequence similarity was added when clustering was performed within HLA-allele-positive subsets. Repertoires with fewer than 30,000 or more than 120,000 public chains were left out of co-occurrence clustering, as were four to six repertoires with anomalous nucleotide sharing. The source is immuneACCESS, and TCRdb retained only in-frame sequences with V and J called. Part of the clones is not carried over; for the studies checked, unresolved V genes explain less than half of this, and the remainder is unexplained. V and J calls and clone size are copied from that table; D and trimming were computed from the DNA. Here the sample has over 95,000 clones; roughly 80% occur a single time. Together, the top ten hold 2.7% of the sample.

The cohort comprised some 700 healthy bone marrow donors. At the time of sampling, every cohort member was nominally healthy, though immune exposures that went unrecorded were likely present. The donor tested CMV seronegative, placing the donor among the 350 to 400 seronegative members of the cohort. Each donor provided a peripheral blood sample, and peripheral blood mononuclear cells were used for TCR beta sequencing. Genomic DNA was extracted from the blood cell samples with the Qiagen DNeasy Blood Extraction Kit. The specimen was PBMCs. The rearranged chain carries TRBV7-9 and TRBJ2-7, and perhaps TRBD1 as D gene, on 5 matching bases. The sequence derives from a female donor in good health and CMV-seronegative. The DNA reads as follows: TGTGCCAGCAGCTTAGGTGGGGCAGGACCCACCTACGAGCAGTACTTC. Its translation reads: CASSLGGAGPTYEQYF. Reference TRBV7-9 and TRBJ2-7 proteins supply the regions before and after the CDR3; the full variable domain is: DTGVSQNPRHKITKRGQNVTFRCDPISEHNRLYWYRQTLGQGPEFLTYFQNEAQLEKSRLLSDRFSAERPKGSFSTLEIQRTEQGDSAMYLCASSLGGAGPTYEQYFGPGTRLTVT.